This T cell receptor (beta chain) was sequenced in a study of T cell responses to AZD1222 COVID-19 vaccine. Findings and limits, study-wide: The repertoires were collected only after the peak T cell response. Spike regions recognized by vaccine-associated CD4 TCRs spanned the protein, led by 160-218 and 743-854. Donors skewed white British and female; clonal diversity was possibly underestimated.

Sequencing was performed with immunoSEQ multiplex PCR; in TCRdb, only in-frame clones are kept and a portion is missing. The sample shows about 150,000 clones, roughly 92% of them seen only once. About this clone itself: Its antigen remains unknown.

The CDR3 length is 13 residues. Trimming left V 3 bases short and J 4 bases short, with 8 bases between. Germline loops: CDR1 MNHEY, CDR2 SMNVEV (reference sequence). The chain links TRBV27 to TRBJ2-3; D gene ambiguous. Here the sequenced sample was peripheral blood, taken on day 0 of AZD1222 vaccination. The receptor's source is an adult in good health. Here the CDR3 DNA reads TGTGCCAGCAGTTTCAACGCCGCAGATACGCAGTATTTT. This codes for CASSFNAADTQYF.